The rows below give T cell receptor beta chains drawn from one sample of a study of early T cells in non-severe SARS-CoV-2 infection. MiXCR was run by TCRdb on the 5' RACE reads, yielding one entry per CDR3 protein. The repertoire holds roughly 20,000 distinct CDR3 sequences, with about 4% as singletons. Sequenced input: whole blood. The receptor source for this set is an adult who was a healthcare worker with PCR-confirmed SARS-CoV-2 infection or an uninfected control (not recorded which). The CDR3 runs from the conserved cysteine through the conserved F or W. Size values are once, few and many counts, or a class for expanded clones, and some rows have none.

CDR3	size	V	J
CSARDLEGDYNEQFF	many	TRBV20-1	TRBJ2-1
CASSYSFQGNTGELFF	few	TRBV6-5	TRBJ2-2
CASSLDSGTEAFF	few	TRBV11-2	TRBJ1-1
CAISESVGVQGNEQFF	few	TRBV10-3	TRBJ2-1
CASSWQKPPSNEKLFF	many	TRBV6-5	TRBJ1-4
CASSEGQQGAPFF	many	TRBV2	TRBJ2-1
CASSLAPGGPYQETQYF	few	TRBV5-1	TRBJ2-5
CASSDRAGANVLTF	many	TRBV6-4	TRBJ2-6
CSVPMNTEAFF	medium-sized	TRBV29-1	TRBJ1-1
CSALRGAGETQYF	many	TRBV20-1	TRBJ2-5
CASSPPIGQAATEAFF	many	TRBV18	TRBJ1-1
CATSRGPVDTSYEQYF	many	TRBV15	TRBJ2-7
CASKVNGAMGVEFF	few	TRBV2	TRBJ2-1
CASSLARLGNTEAFF	many	TRBV7-8	TRBJ1-1
CASSPHQDRRETQYF	few	TRBV9	TRBJ2-5
CASTLGARASYGYTF	many	TRBV11-3	TRBJ1-2
CASRHKTGFANTGELFF	many	TRBV7-2	TRBJ2-2
CSARGGGNYNEQFF	many	TRBV20-1	TRBJ2-1
CASSPLDNYGYTF	few	TRBV18	TRBJ1-2
CASSPARSTEAFF	many	TRBV7-8	TRBJ1-1
CASSLAAGSGTEAFF	medium-sized	TRBV7-9	TRBJ1-1
CASSLKGQGGTEAFF	many	TRBV18	TRBJ1-1
CASSSGEGEVEAFF	many	TRBV7-6	TRBJ1-1
CASSVAGVSGGYNEQFF	medium-sized	TRBV9	TRBJ2-1
CASSFRAGQSETQYF	many	TRBV13	TRBJ2-5
CAWTRQDLNQPQHF	many	TRBV30	TRBJ1-5
CSANQVLSGNTIYF	medium-sized	TRBV20-1	TRBJ1-3
CASSLSQGYGYTF	.	TRBV11-2	TRBJ1-2
CASSETLSTATGELFF	few	TRBV27	TRBJ2-2
CASSSAASPDTQYF	few	TRBV11-2	TRBJ2-3
CASSVAAGGFSYNEQFF	.	TRBV9	TRBJ2-1